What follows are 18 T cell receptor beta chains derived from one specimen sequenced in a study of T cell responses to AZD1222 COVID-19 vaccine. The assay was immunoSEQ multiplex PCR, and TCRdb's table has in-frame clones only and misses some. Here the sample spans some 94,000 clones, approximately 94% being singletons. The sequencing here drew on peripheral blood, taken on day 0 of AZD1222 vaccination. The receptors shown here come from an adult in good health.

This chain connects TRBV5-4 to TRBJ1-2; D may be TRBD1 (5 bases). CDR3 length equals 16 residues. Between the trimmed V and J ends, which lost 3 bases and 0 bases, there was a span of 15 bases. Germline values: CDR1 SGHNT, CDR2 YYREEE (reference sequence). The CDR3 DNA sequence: TGTGCCAGCAGCTGGGACGTAAACCAAGCTAACTATGGCTACACCTTC. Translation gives CASSWDVNQANYGYTF.

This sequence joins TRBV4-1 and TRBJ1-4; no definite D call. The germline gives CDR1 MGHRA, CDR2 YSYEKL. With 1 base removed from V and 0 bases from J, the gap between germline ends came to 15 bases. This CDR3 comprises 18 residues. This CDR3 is CASSQVRGPKATNEKLFF. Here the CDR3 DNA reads TGCGCCAGCAGCCAAGTCCGCGGGCCCAAGGCAACTAATGAAAAACTGTTTTTT.

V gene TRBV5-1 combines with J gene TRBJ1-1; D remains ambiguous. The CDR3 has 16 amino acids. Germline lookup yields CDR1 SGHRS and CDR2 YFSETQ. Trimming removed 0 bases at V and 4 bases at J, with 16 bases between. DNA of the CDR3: TGCGCCAGCAGCTTGGCCGTTTTTGAAATTGGCACTGAAGCTTTCTTT. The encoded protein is CASSLAVFEIGTEAFF. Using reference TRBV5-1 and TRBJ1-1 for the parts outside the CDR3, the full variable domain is KAGVTQTPRYLIKTRGQQVTLSCSPISGHRSVSWYQQTPGQGLQFLFEYFSETQRNKGNFPGRFSGRQFSNSRSEMNVSTLELGDSALYLCASSLAVFEIGTEAFFGQGTRLTVV.

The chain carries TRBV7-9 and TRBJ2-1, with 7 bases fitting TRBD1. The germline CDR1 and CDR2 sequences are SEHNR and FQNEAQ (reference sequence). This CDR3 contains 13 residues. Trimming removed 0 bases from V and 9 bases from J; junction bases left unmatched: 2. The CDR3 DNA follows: TGTGCCAGCAGCTTAGCGACAGGGATTGAGCAGTTCTTC. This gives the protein CASSLATGIEQFF.

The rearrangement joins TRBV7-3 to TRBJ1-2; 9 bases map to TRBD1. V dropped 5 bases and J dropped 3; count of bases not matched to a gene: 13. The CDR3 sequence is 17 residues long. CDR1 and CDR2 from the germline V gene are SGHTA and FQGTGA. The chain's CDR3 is CASSPHPGTGKDYGYTF. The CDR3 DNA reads TGTGCCAGCAGCCCGCACCCCGGGACAGGGAAAGACTATGGCTACACCTTC.

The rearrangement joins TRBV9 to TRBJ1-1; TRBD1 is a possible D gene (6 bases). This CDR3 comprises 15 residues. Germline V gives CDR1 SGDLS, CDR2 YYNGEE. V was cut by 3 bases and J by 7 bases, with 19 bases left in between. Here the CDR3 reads CASSAGVVGGIEAFF. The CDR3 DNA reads TGTGCCAGCAGCGCAGGGGTGGTGGGGGGCATTGAAGCTTTCTTT.

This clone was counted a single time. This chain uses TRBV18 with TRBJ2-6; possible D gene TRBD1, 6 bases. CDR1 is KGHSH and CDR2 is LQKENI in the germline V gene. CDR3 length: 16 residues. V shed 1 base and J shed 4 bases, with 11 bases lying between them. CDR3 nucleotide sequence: TGTGCCAGCTCACCACAAACAGGGTTCGGGGCCAACGTCCTGACTTTC. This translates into CASSPQTGFGANVLTF.

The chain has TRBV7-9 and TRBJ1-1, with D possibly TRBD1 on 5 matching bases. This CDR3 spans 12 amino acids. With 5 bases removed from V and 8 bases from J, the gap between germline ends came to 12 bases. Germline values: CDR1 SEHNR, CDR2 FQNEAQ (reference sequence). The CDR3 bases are TGTGCCAGCAGCCATAGCTCAGGGGAAGCTTTCTTT. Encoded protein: CASSHSSGEAFF.

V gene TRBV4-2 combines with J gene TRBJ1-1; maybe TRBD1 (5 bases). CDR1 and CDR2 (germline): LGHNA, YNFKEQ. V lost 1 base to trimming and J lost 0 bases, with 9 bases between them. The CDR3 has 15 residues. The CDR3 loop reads CASSQGQNLNTEAFF. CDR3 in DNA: TGTGCCAGCAGCCAAGGACAGAATTTGAACACTGAAGCTTTCTTT.

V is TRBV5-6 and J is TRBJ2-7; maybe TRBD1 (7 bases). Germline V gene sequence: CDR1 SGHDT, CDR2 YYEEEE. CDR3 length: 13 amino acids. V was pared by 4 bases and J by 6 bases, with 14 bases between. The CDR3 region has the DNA TGTGCCAGCAGCCTCAATCAGGGGGGCGAGCAGTACTTC. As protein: CASSLNQGGEQYF.

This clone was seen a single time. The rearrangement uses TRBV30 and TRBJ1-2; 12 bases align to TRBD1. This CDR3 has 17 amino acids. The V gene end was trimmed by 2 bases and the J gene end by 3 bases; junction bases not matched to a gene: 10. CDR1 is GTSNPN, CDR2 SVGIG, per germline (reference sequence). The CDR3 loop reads CAWSPGTGGATYYGYTF. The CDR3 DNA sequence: TGTGCCTGGAGTCCCGGGACAGGGGGCGCCACATACTATGGCTACACCTTC.

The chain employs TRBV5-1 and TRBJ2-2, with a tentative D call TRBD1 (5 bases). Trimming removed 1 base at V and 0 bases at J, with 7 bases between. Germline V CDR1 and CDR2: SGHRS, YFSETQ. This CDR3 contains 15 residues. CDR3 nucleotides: TGCGCCAGCAGCTTGTCAGGGTCGAACACCGGGGAGCTGTTTTTT. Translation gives CASSLSGSNTGELFF.

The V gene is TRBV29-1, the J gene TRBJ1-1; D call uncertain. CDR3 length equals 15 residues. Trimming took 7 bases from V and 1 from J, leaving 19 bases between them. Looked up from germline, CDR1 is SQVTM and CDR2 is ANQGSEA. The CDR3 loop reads CSASPIGWQNTEAFF. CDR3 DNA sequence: TGCAGCGCGAGTCCAATAGGATGGCAGAACACTGAAGCTTTCTTT.

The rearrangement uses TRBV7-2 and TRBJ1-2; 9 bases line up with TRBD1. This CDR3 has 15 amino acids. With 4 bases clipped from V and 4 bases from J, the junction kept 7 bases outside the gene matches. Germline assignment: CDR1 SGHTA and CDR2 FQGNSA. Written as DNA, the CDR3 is TGTGCCAGCAGCTCGATACAGGGGGCGCGCTATGGCTACACCTTC. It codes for CASSSIQGARYGYTF. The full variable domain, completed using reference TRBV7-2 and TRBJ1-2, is GAGVSQSPSNKVTEKGKDVELRCDPISGHTALYWYRQSLGQGLEFLIYFQGNSAPDKSGLPSDRFSAERTGGSVSTLTIQRTQQEDSAVYLCASSSIQGARYGYTFGSGTRLTVV.

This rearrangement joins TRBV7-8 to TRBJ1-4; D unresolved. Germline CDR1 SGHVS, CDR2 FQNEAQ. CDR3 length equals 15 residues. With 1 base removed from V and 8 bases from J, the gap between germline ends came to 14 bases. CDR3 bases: TGTGCCAGCAGCTTAGTTGCGGGGTGGTCGGAAAAACTGTTTTTT. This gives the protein CASSLVAGWSEKLFF.

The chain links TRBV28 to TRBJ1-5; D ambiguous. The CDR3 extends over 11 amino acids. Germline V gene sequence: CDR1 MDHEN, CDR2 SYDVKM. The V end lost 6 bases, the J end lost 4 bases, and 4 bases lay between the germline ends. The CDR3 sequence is CASSGNQPQHF. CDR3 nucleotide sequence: TGTGCCAGCAGCGGGAATCAGCCCCAGCATTTT.

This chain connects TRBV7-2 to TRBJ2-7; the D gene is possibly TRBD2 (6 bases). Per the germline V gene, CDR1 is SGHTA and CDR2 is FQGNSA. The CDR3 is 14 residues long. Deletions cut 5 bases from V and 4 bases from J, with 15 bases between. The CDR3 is CASSVPGRGYEQYF. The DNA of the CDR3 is TGTGCCAGCAGCGTCCCGGGGCGGGGTTACGAGCAGTACTTC.

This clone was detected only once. Here the CDR3 reads CASSLYWDRELPHEQYF. As DNA, the CDR3 is TGTGCCAGCAGTTTATACTGGGACAGGGAGCTCCCCCACGAGCAGTACTTC. V and J are TRBV27 and TRBJ2-7, with 9 bases identical to TRBD1. The CDR3 runs 17 residues. Looked up from germline, CDR1 is MNHEY and CDR2 is SMNVEV (reference sequence). The V gene end was trimmed by 1 base and the J gene end by 5 bases; junction bases not matched to a gene: 12.